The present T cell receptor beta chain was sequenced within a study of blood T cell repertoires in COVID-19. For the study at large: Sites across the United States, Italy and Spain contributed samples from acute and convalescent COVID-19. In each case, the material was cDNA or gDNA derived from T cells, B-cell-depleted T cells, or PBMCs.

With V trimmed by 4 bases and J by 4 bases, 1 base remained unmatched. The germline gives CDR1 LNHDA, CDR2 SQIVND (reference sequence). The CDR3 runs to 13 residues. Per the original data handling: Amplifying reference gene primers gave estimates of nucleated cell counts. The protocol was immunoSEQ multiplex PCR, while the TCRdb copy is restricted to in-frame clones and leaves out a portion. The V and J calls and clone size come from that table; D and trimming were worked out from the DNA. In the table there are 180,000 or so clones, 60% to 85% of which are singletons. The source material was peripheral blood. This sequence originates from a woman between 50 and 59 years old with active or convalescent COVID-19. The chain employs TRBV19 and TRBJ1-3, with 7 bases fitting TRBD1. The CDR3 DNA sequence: TGTGCCAGTAGTACGGACAGGGGAAACACCATATATTTT. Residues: CASSTDRGNTIYF.